The sequence of this T cell receptor (beta chain) was determined in a study of blood T cell repertoires in COVID-19. Study-level background: Acute and convalescent COVID-19 samples came from the United States, Italy and Spain. PBMCs, B-cell-depleted T cells, or T cells were the source of the cDNA or gDNA that made up the material.

Profiling relied on immunoSEQ multiplex PCR, and the TCRdb table lists in-frame clones only, not all of them. The sample shows under 95,000 clones, 65% to 90% of them seen only once. The CDR3 has 14 amino acids. Germline V gene sequence: CDR1 SGHTA, CDR2 FQGTGA. V was shortened by 0 bases and J by 10 bases, with 10 bases between the two germline ends. The source material was peripheral blood. The J gene is TRBJ1-6, the V gene TRBV7-3, with D tentatively TRBD1 (5 bases). This clonotype originated in a woman over 75 with acute or convalescent COVID-19. The CDR3 DNA follows: TGTGCCAGCAGCTTAACAGGGGTTGGATCACCCCTCCACTTT. Residues: CASSLTGVGSPLHF.